Listed below are T cell receptor beta chains from one sample, sequenced in a study of T cell repertoires in aging, cancer and after chemotherapy. TCRdb reanalysed the multiplex PCR reads using MiXCR and keeps one entry per CDR3 protein. Of around 6,400 distinct CDR3 sequences listed, 25% to 35% are singletons. Material for sequencing was blood. All receptors derive from a human donor in good health. Each CDR3 is given with its conserved first and last residue. D genes are given only for firm matches. A clone size is listed for some rows: how often the clone was seen (once, few, many), or a class if it is expanded.

clone_size j_call d_call v_call cdr3_aa cdr3_nt
. TRBJ2-2 . TRBV7-9 CASSLDPYNTGELFF TGTGCCAGCAGCTTAGATCCCTATAACACCGGGGAGCTGTTTTTT
. TRBJ1-1 . TRBV6-2/TRBV6-3 CASSPGQIEAFF TGTGCCAGCAGCCCCGGACAAATTGAAGCTTTCTTT
. TRBJ2-7 . TRBV19 CASSIKGWKGYEQYF TGTGCCAGTAGTATAAAGGGGTGGAAAGGCTACGAGCAGTACTTC
. TRBJ1-3 . TRBV7-2 CASSPAGYSGNTIYF TGTGCCAGCAGCCCCGCCGGGTACTCTGGAAACACCATATATTTT
. TRBJ1-5 . TRBV20-1 CSARSDLDQPQHF TGCAGTGCTAGATCCGACTTAGATCAGCCCCAGCATTTT
. TRBJ1-6 TRBD1 TRBV27 CASSPRQGAGNNSPLHF TGTGCCAGCAGTCCCCGACAGGGGGCGGGAAATAATTCACCCCTCCACTTT
. TRBJ2-7 . TRBV5-1 CASSLASTSYEQYF TGCGCCAGCAGTCTAGCGAGTACCTCCTACGAGCAGTACTTC
. TRBJ2-3 . TRBV29-1 CSVGGSTDTQYF TGCAGCGTTGGCGGGAGCACAGATACGCAGTATTTT
. TRBJ1-6 . TRBV13 CASSQDAGVNSPLHF TGCGCCAGCAGCCAAGATGCAGGGGTGAATTCACCCCTCCACTTT
few TRBJ2-7 TRBD1 TRBV12-5 CASGFQTGEYEQYF TGTGCTAGTGGTTTCCAGACAGGGGAATACGAGCAGTACTTC
. TRBJ2-2 TRBD2 TRBV12-3/TRBV12-4 CASSPGLAVNTGELFF TGTGCCAGCAGCCCGGGACTAGCGGTAAACACCGGGGAGCTGTTTTTT
. TRBJ1-2 TRBD1 TRBV6-5 CASSYLGTAYGYTF TGTGCCAGCAGTTACTTGGGGACAGCCTATGGCTACACCTTC
medium-sized TRBJ2-7 TRBD2 TRBV19 CASSRVLAGVYEQYF TGTGCCAGTAGTAGGGTACTAGCGGGAGTGTACGAGCAGTACTTC
. TRBJ2-3 TRBD1 TRBV29-1 CSVEDFQGASTDTQYF TGCAGCGTTGAAGATTTTCAGGGGGCGAGCACAGATACGCAGTATTTT
few TRBJ1-1 . TRBV5-6 CASSFPGARGTEAFF TGTGCCAGCAGCTTTCCCGGGGCGCGGGGCACTGAAGCTTTCTTT
. TRBJ2-5 . TRBV30 CAWSGSRGGQETQYF TGTGCCTGGAGTGGCTCAAGGGGGGGACAAGAGACCCAGTACTTC
. TRBJ2-4 . TRBV20-1 CSAGAERHIQYF TGCAGTGCTGGGGCGGAGAGGCACATTCAGTACTTC
few TRBJ2-1 TRBD1 TRBV5-3 CARSLGQGAEQFF TGTGCCAGAAGCTTAGGCCAGGGGGCTGAGCAGTTCTTC
. TRBJ1-1 . TRBV7-9 CASSFEQGTEAFF TGTGCCAGCAGCTTCGAACAGGGCACTGAAGCTTTCTTT
few TRBJ1-1 . TRBV6-5 CASSPGITEAFF TGTGCCAGCAGCCCCGGGATCACTGAAGCTTTCTTT
few TRBJ2-7 TRBD1 TRBV11-1 CASSGTGGGYEQYF TGTGCCAGCAGCGGGACAGGGGGCGGCTACGAGCAGTACTTC
. TRBJ2-3 . TRBV5-1 CASKGEPSGADTQYF TGCGCCAGCAAGGGCGAACCCAGTGGCGCAGATACGCAGTATTTT
. TRBJ2-5 TRBD1 TRBV5-4 CASSPGQGETQYF TGTGCCAGCAGCCCGGGACAGGGCGAGACCCAGTACTTC